The next 21 T cell receptor beta chains were all read from a single sample in a study of vaccination effects on CD4 cells after COVID-19. The table came from immunoSEQ multiplex PCR; TCRdb's copy has only in-frame clones and leaves some out. The sample comprises some 63,000 clones, approximately 72% of which are singletons, and 20% to 25% rests with the top ten. The antigens of these receptors remain unknown. After around nine days in culture, the CD4+ T cells were isolated. The specimen was CD4+ T cells from PBMCs cultured without peptide, collected before COVID-19 vaccination. The receptors were gathered from a human donor who had a prior SARS-CoV-2 infection.

This clone was picked up one time. V is TRBV5-1 and J is TRBJ1-1; tentatively, D is TRBD1 (5 bases). The CDR3 extends over 15 amino acids. Per germline, CDR1 SGHRS and CDR2 YFSETQ. Deletions cut 4 bases from V and 1 base from J, with 14 bases between. CDR3 protein: CASSAYRLGNTEAFF. The CDR3 region has the DNA TGCGCCAGCAGCGCCTACAGGTTGGGGAACACTGAAGCTTTCTTT.

The rearrangement joins TRBV6-5 to TRBJ2-7, with no clear D. CDR1 MNHEY and CDR2 SVGAGI come from the germline V gene. This CDR3 contains 15 residues. V lost 6 bases and J 0 bases, leaving 15 bases between the germline ends. The CDR3 coding sequence is TGTGCCAGCAGCCCCAATGGGCCGAGCTCCTACGAGCAGTACTTC. Its protein product is CASSPNGPSSYEQYF.

This chain uses TRBV9 with TRBJ1-6; a possible D gene is TRBD1 (5 bases). V was cut by 0 bases and J by 5 bases, with 6 bases left in between. The CDR3 extends over 14 amino acids. Germline V CDR1 and CDR2: SGDLS, YYNGEE. The CDR3 protein is CASSVVGDNSPLHF. CDR3 bases: TGTGCCAGCAGCGTAGTAGGGGATAATTCACCCCTCCACTTT.

This clone occurred a few times. The rearrangement links TRBV5-1 to TRBJ1-1; D is possibly TRBD1 (6 bases). The CDR3 extends over 15 amino acids. Trimming cost V 0 bases and J 0 bases, with 9 bases left between them. Germline CDR1 is SGHRS and CDR2 is YFSETQ. In DNA, the CDR3 is TGCGCCAGCAGCTTGGCCACAGGGTTGAACACTGAAGCTTTCTTT. Amino acid sequence: CASSLATGLNTEAFF.

This chain uses TRBV27 with TRBJ2-7; D is ambiguous. This CDR3 region has 13 residues. V was pared by 3 bases and J by 4 bases, with 10 bases between. Germline lookup yields CDR1 MNHEY and CDR2 SMNVEV (reference sequence). In DNA, the CDR3 is TGTGCCAGCAGTTTTAAGGGCATGTACGAGCAGTACTTC. It codes for CASSFKGMYEQYF.

The chain links TRBV6-4 to TRBJ1-2, with TRBD1 matching over 7 bases. This CDR3 has 16 residues. The germline V gene has CDR1 MRHNA and CDR2 SNTAGT. V was clipped by 0 bases and J by 8 bases; unmatched bases: 12. This CDR3 is CASSDSINRGIRGYTF. The CDR3 DNA sequence: TGTGCCAGCAGTGACTCGATCAACAGGGGAATCAGGGGCTACACCTTC.

This rearrangement joins TRBV6-1 to TRBJ2-7; TRBD1 or TRBD2 may be the D gene (5 bases each). Germline CDR1 and CDR2: MNHNS and SASEGT. V gave up 2 bases and J gave up 3 bases, with 17 bases separating them. This CDR3 spans 16 amino acids. CDR3 amino acids: CASSELGVKLIYEQYF. CDR3 bases: TGTGCCAGCAGTGAATTGGGGGTGAAGTTAATCTACGAGCAGTACTTC.

This clone was observed a handful of times. The V and J genes are TRBV9 and TRBJ2-2; 7 positions match TRBD2. Germline V gene sequence: CDR1 SGDLS, CDR2 YYNGEE. The V segment lost 0 bases and the J segment 2 bases; nucleotides outside the gene matches: 7. CDR3 size: 17 residues. The CDR3 here is CASSVGPAGRNTGELFF. CDR3 coding DNA: TGTGCCAGCAGCGTAGGGCCAGCGGGGCGAAACACCGGGGAGCTGTTTTTT.

The J gene is TRBJ1-5, the V gene TRBV6-1; D is ambiguous. This CDR3 is 14 amino acids long. Trimming took off 2 bases at V and 9 bases at J, with 14 bases between the two ends. Germline V gene lookup returns CDR1 MNHNS and CDR2 SASEGT. For the CDR3, the DNA is TGTGCCAGCAGTGAACGTAGAGAGGGTACGCCCCAGCATTTT. Amino acid sequence: CASSERREGTPQHF.

This clone was seen more than once but under ten times. At one boundary the junction diverges from the germline segment, which might be a read error. This rearrangement joins TRBV6-2 or TRBV6-3 to TRBJ1-1; D not resolved. The germline CDR1 and CDR2 sequences are MNHEY and SVGEGT. This CDR3 comprises 16 residues. The CDR3 here is CASSNSPSLEGTEAFF. CDR3 in DNA: TGTGCCAGCAGTAACTCCCCAAGTCTGGAGGGCACTGAAGCTTTCTTT.

The chain employs TRBV5-1 and TRBJ2-1, with D maybe TRBD1 (6 bases). V was cut by 4 bases and J by 8 bases, with 16 bases left in between. The germline gives CDR1 SGHRS, CDR2 YFSETQ. The CDR3 loop spans 14 amino acids. CDR3 DNA: TGCGCCAGCAGCCCCAGACAGGCCGCCGATGAGCAGTTCTTC. This codes for CASSPRQAADEQFF.

The rearrangement uses TRBV6-2 or TRBV6-3 and TRBJ1-5; a possible D gene is TRBD1 (6 bases). Germline V gene sequence: CDR1 MNHEY, CDR2 SVGEGT. The CDR3 spans 17 residues. The V end was cut by 4 bases, the J end by 5 bases, with 21 bases between. The CDR3 is CASSSPGGHLGYQPQHF. CDR3 nucleotides: TGTGCCAGCAGTTCTCCCGGGGGACACTTGGGTTATCAGCCCCAGCATTTT.

V is TRBV5-6 and J is TRBJ1-2; D call uncertain. CDR1 and CDR2 from the germline V gene are SGHDT and YYEEEE. This CDR3 region has 14 residues. V lost 1 base and J lost 8, with 15 bases in between. The chain's CDR3 is CASSLSFSVSGYTF. In DNA form, the CDR3 reads TGTGCCAGCAGCTTGTCATTCTCGGTCTCCGGCTACACCTTC.

The chain links TRBV6-5 to TRBJ1-6; weak D call: TRBD1 (6 bases). The V gene's germline CDR1 is MNHEY and CDR2 SVGAGI. Trimming pared 5 bases from V and 4 bases from J, leaving 12 bases between. CDR3 size: 15 residues. The CDR3 nucleotides are TGTGCCAGCAGTATAGACAGGACGTATAATTCACCCCTCCACTTT. This codes for CASSIDRTYNSPLHF.

This chain links TRBV7-8 with TRBJ2-2; 12 nucleotides line up with TRBD1. The CDR3 covers 18 residues. The V gene's germline CDR1 is SGHVS and CDR2 FQNEAQ. The ends lost 5 bases at V and 5 bases at J; junction bases unmatched: 12. For the CDR3, the DNA is TGTGCCAGCAGCCCGCACTGGGGACAGGGGGCGTCAACCGGGGAGCTGTTTTTT. Translating gives CASSPHWGQGASTGELFF.

This clone turned up a few times. The V gene is TRBV19, the J gene TRBJ2-1, with TRBD1 matching 9 bases. CDR1 and CDR2 from the germline V gene are LNHDA and SQIVND (reference sequence). The CDR3 contains 14 residues. Losses at the gene ends were 4 bases for V and 7 bases for J; bases not matched to a gene: 5. CDR3 sequence: CASSKGQGWNEQFF. Written as DNA, the CDR3 is TGTGCCAGTAGTAAAGGACAGGGGTGGAATGAGCAGTTCTTC.

This chain uses TRBV12-3 or TRBV12-4 with TRBJ2-3; D gene ambiguous. The CDR3 is 11 amino acids. The germline V and J ends were trimmed by 2 bases and 6 bases, with 3 bases remaining between them. The CDR3 sequence: CASSLKDTQYF. The CDR3 bases are TGTGCCAGCAGTTTAAAGGATACGCAGTATTTT.

The chain carries TRBV2 and TRBJ1-1; D is perhaps TRBD1 (5 bases). The CDR3 is made up of 16 amino acids. CDR1 is SNHLY, CDR2 FYNNEI, per germline. V gave up 4 bases and J gave up 1 base, with 16 bases separating them. The CDR3: CASSALKTARNTEAFF. CDR3 nucleotides: TGTGCCAGCAGTGCCCTAAAGACAGCCCGGAACACTGAAGCTTTCTTT.

The CDR3 region is CASSPDQGIYGYTF. CDR3 nucleotides: TGTGCCAGCAGCCCGGACCAGGGAATCTATGGCTACACCTTC. The J gene is TRBJ1-2, the V gene TRBV9, with a tentative D call TRBD1 (5 bases). The germline CDR1 and CDR2 sequences are SGDLS and YYNGEE. The CDR3 loop spans 14 amino acids. V lost 4 bases to trimming and J lost 4 bases, with 14 bases between them.

The chain joins TRBV6-1 to TRBJ1-5; no reliable D call. CDR3 size: 14 residues. Trimming shortened V by 1 base and J by 6 bases, and 10 bases separated the two germline ends. In germline, CDR1 is MNHNS, CDR2 SASEGT. The CDR3 DNA sequence: TGTGCCAGCAGTGAAGACTGGGAGGGTCAGCCCCAGCATTTT. Translation gives CASSEDWEGQPQHF.

This chain links TRBV7-8 with TRBJ2-7, with 8 bases matching TRBD1. V was clipped by 7 bases and J by 0 bases; unmatched bases: 8. The CDR3 totals 15 residues. The germline V gene encodes CDR1 SGHVS and CDR2 FQNEAQ. Here the CDR3 reads CASTIATGVSYEQYF. In DNA form, the CDR3 reads TGTGCCAGCACCATAGCGACAGGGGTCTCCTACGAGCAGTACTTC.